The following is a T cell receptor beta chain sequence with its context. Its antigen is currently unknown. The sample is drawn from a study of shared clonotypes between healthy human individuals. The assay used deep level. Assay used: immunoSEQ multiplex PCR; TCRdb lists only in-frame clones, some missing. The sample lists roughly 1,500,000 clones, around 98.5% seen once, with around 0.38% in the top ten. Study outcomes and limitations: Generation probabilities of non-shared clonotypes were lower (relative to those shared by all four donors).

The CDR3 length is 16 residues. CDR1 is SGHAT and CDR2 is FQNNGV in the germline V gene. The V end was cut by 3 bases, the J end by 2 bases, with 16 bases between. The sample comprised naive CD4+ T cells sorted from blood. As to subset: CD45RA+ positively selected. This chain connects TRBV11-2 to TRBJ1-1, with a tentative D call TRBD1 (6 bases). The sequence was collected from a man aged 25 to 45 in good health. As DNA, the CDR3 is TGTGCCAGCAGCTTTCTCCGGGGGCGGCGCAACACTGAAGCTTTCTTT. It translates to CASSFLRGRRNTEAFF.